The 21 T cell receptor beta chains given below trace back to one sample, sequenced in a study of cytomegalovirus exposure and HLA in healthy donors. Produced via immunoSEQ multiplex PCR; TCRdb's table is partial and in-frame only. The table lists 95,000 to 150,000 clones, roughly 84% of them singletons. Sequenced: PBMCs. The receptor source for this set is a woman aged 25 to 39 in good health and CMV-seronegative.

The chain uses TRBV12-5 and TRBJ1-3, with D unclear. CDR1 and CDR2 (germline): LGHNT, FRNRAP. V was cut by 3 bases and J by 4 bases, with 4 bases left in between. The CDR3 is 12 amino acids. The CDR3 loop reads CASGFLGNTIYF. The CDR3 region has the DNA TGTGCTAGTGGTTTCTTAGGAAACACCATATATTTT.

The chain combines TRBV5-6 with TRBJ1-2; TRBD1 aligns across 7 bases. This CDR3 has 14 amino acids. The V segment lost 2 bases and the J segment 3 bases; nucleotides outside the gene matches: 4. Germline loops: CDR1 SGHDT, CDR2 YYEEEE. CDR3 loop: CASSFDRVDYGYTF. The CDR3 coding sequence is TGTGCCAGCAGCTTTGACAGGGTAGACTATGGCTACACCTTC.

The chain uses TRBV6-5 and TRBJ2-7; D perhaps matches TRBD2 (5 bases). CDR3 length equals 13 residues. V gave up 4 bases and J gave up 3 bases, with 10 bases separating them. In germline, CDR1 is MNHEY, CDR2 SVGAGI. The CDR3 nucleotides are TGTGCCAGCAGTTCCCCGGGGAGCTACGAGCAGTACTTC. This translates into CASSSPGSYEQYF.

The rearrangement joins TRBV7-2 to TRBJ1-3; D is possibly TRBD1 (5 bases). Deletions cut 1 base from V and 4 bases from J, with 8 bases between. Looked up from germline, CDR1 is SGHTA and CDR2 is FQGNSA. The CDR3 covers 14 residues. The CDR3 region is CASSLGTSGNTIYF. The CDR3 bases are TGTGCCAGCAGCTTAGGGACATCAGGAAACACCATATATTTT. The variable domain in full, with the rest retrieved from reference TRBV7-2 and TRBJ1-3, is GAGVSQSPSNKVTEKGKDVELRCDPISGHTALYWYRQSLGQGLEFLIYFQGNSAPDKSGLPSDRFSAERTGGSVSTLTIQRTQQEDSAVYLCASSLGTSGNTIYFGEGSWLTVV.

J is TRBJ1-1 and V is TRBV29-1; D remains ambiguous. V was cut by 6 bases and J by 3 bases, with 14 bases left in between. This CDR3 contains 13 residues. Germline values: CDR1 SQVTM, CDR2 ANQGSEA. This chain's CDR3 is CSVQGGTDTEAFF. DNA for the CDR3: TGCAGCGTGCAAGGAGGCACCGACACTGAAGCTTTCTTT.

In nucleotides, the CDR3 is TGTGCCAGTAGTATGAAGGGAGAACCCTACGAGCAGTACTTC. This encodes CASSMKGEPYEQYF. The chain carries TRBV19 and TRBJ2-7; D possibly corresponds to TRBD2 (5 bases). V was trimmed by 3 bases and J by 2 bases, leaving 11 bases between them. The CDR3 covers 14 residues. The V gene's germline CDR1 is LNHDA and CDR2 SQIVND (reference sequence).

This clone was counted a few times. The chain combines TRBV7-9 with TRBJ2-3; D perhaps matches TRBD2 (7 bases). V was trimmed by 1 base and J by 3 bases, leaving 14 bases between them. The CDR3 covers 16 residues. Germline loops: CDR1 SEHNR, CDR2 FQNEAQ (reference sequence). The DNA for the CDR3 is TGTGCCAGCAGCTTAGATCGCGGGGGCCAGACAGATACGCAGTATTTT. This encodes CASSLDRGGQTDTQYF. Full variable domain (rest looked up from reference TRBV7-9 and TRBJ2-3): DTGVSQNPRHKITKRGQNVTFRCDPISEHNRLYWYRQTLGQGPEFLTYFQNEAQLEKSRLLSDRFSAERPKGSFSTLEIQRTEQGDSAMYLCASSLDRGGQTDTQYFGPGTRLTVL.

The rearrangement links TRBV5-1 to TRBJ2-2; D is undetermined. CDR1 and CDR2 (germline): SGHRS, YFSETQ. The CDR3 spans 16 residues. Between the trimmed V and J ends, which lost 1 base and 0 bases, there was a span of 10 bases. The CDR3, as DNA: TGCGCCAGCAGCTTGTTCCCCGGTACGAACACCGGGGAGCTGTTTTTT. Translation: CASSLFPGTNTGELFF.

This chain connects TRBV11-2 to TRBJ2-2, with 7 positions matching TRBD2. This CDR3 comprises 15 residues. V lost 5 bases to trimming and J lost 6 bases; unmatched junction nucleotides: 9. CDR1 and CDR2 (germline): SGHAT, FQNNGV. In DNA, the CDR3 is TGTGCCAGCAGCGCGGGAGTTTATAGTGCCGGGGAGCTGTTTTTT. It translates to CASSAGVYSAGELFF.

In this sample, this clone turned up once. The chain joins TRBV5-6 to TRBJ1-1; unclear D gene. The V end was cut by 1 base, the J end by 10 bases, with 14 bases between. Per germline, CDR1 SGHDT and CDR2 YYEEEE. The CDR3 extends over 13 amino acids. CDR3: CASSLSSSRRAFF. The CDR3 DNA sequence: TGTGCCAGCAGCTTGAGCTCTTCGCGGAGAGCTTTCTTT.

This sequence joins TRBV19 and TRBJ2-2; D uncertain. This CDR3 region has 14 residues. V lost 6 bases to trimming and J lost 1 base, with 9 bases between them. Germline CDR1 is LNHDA and CDR2 is SQIVND (reference sequence). The CDR3 spells CASSRGGNTGELFF. Here the CDR3 DNA reads TGTGCCAGTAGCCGAGGTGGGAACACCGGGGAGCTGTTTTTT.

The V call is TRBV10-3, the J call TRBJ2-7; 7 bases line up with TRBD2. Trimming at V came to 11 bases and at J to 2 bases, leaving 12 bases not matched to a gene. Germline V gene data show CDR1 as ENHRY and CDR2 as SYGVKD. This CDR3 is 14 amino acids long. In nucleotides, the CDR3 is TGTGCCTCACGTCGGGGGGTCCTAGCCTACGAGCAGTACTTC. As protein: CASRRGVLAYEQYF.

V usage is TRBV18 and J usage is TRBJ1-1; 8 bases align to TRBD1. The CDR3 is made up of 13 amino acids. CDR1 is KGHSH and CDR2 is LQKENI in the germline V gene. Trimming removed 6 bases from V and 5 bases from J; junction bases left unmatched: 5. The CDR3 spells CASSPDRGTEAFF. In DNA form, the CDR3 reads TGTGCCAGCTCCCCCGACAGGGGAACTGAAGCTTTCTTT.

CDR3 sequence reads: CASSSTPEGTIYF. As DNA, the CDR3 is TGTGCCAGCTCATCGACACCCGAGGGCACCATATATTTT. The gene calls are TRBV18 and TRBJ1-3; unclear D gene. This CDR3 spans 13 amino acids. V was clipped by 5 bases and J by 9 bases, with 14 bases between them. Germline CDR1 and CDR2: KGHSH and LQKENI.

Only a few counts were recorded for this clone. Here the CDR3 reads CASSVRRVRSYEQYF. In DNA, the CDR3 is TGTGCCAGCAGCGTACGGCGGGTGCGCTCCTACGAGCAGTACTTC. This chain links TRBV9 with TRBJ2-7; D possibly corresponds to TRBD2 (5 bases). CDR1 is SGDLS and CDR2 is YYNGEE in the germline V gene. Trimming pared 1 base from V and 0 bases from J, leaving 11 bases between. The CDR3 totals 15 residues. Full variable domain (remainder filled in from reference TRBV9 and TRBJ2-7): DSGVTQTPKHLITATGQRVTLRCSPRSGDLSVYWYQQSLDQGLQFLIQYYNGEERAKGNILERFSAQQFPDLHSELNLSSLELGDSALYFCASSVRRVRSYEQYFGPGTRLTVT.

The chain couples TRBV27 to TRBJ1-1; possible D gene TRBD1, 5 bases. CDR3 length equals 11 residues. The V gene lost 9 bases and the J gene lost 13 bases, with 18 bases spanning the gap. Looked up from germline, CDR1 is MNHEY and CDR2 is SMNVEV (reference sequence). CDR3 sequence (DNA): TGTGCCAGTCAGGGCCGGACGGTTGTTTTCTTT. It translates to CASQGRTVVFF.

The rearrangement links TRBV9 to TRBJ2-6; 8 bases match TRBD2. V was clipped by 2 bases and J by 0 bases; unmatched bases: 10. CDR1 is SGDLS and CDR2 is YYNGEE in the germline V gene. The CDR3 runs to 19 residues. CDR3 in amino acids: CASSVSGGGTSSGANVLTF. The CDR3 DNA is TGTGCCAGCAGCGTCTCCGGCGGGGGGACCAGCTCTGGGGCCAACGTCCTGACTTTC.

The V call is TRBV5-1, the J call TRBJ2-1, with TRBD2 identical over 12 bases. Trimming took 4 bases from V and 4 from J; bases not matched to a gene: 3. This CDR3 region has 15 residues. CDR1 is SGHRS and CDR2 is YFSETQ in the germline V gene. CDR3 in amino acids: CASSGTSGGYNEQFF. CDR3 DNA sequence: TGCGCCAGCAGCGGAACTAGCGGGGGGTACAATGAGCAGTTCTTC.

The chain has TRBV2 and TRBJ2-2; TRBD1 agrees at 8 bases. CDR3 length: 14 residues. From germline, CDR1 is SNHLY and CDR2 FYNNEI. Losses at the gene ends were 6 bases for V and 4 bases for J; bases not matched to a gene: 4. CDR3 in DNA: TGTGCCAGCAGGACGGGGACAGGCACCGGGGAGCTGTTTTTT. It specifies CASRTGTGTGELFF.

The V and J genes are TRBV29-1 and TRBJ1-2; D gene unclear. Trimming took off 0 bases at V and 8 bases at J, with 7 bases between the two ends. From germline, CDR1 is SQVTM and CDR2 ANQGSEA. CDR3 size: 11 residues. This CDR3 reads CSVEDREGYTF. The CDR3 region has the DNA TGCAGCGTTGAAGATCGCGAAGGCTACACCTTC.

The rearrangement joins TRBV4-1 to TRBJ2-5, with TRBD1 as a possible D gene (6 bases). V lost 4 bases and J 1 base, leaving 22 bases between the germline ends. The CDR3 length is 18 residues. Germline CDR1 MGHRA, CDR2 YSYEKL. The CDR3 DNA is TGCGCCAGCAGCCTGGACAGCTTCAGAAACTCCATCCAAGAGACCCAGTACTTC. It specifies CASSLDSFRNSIQETQYF.